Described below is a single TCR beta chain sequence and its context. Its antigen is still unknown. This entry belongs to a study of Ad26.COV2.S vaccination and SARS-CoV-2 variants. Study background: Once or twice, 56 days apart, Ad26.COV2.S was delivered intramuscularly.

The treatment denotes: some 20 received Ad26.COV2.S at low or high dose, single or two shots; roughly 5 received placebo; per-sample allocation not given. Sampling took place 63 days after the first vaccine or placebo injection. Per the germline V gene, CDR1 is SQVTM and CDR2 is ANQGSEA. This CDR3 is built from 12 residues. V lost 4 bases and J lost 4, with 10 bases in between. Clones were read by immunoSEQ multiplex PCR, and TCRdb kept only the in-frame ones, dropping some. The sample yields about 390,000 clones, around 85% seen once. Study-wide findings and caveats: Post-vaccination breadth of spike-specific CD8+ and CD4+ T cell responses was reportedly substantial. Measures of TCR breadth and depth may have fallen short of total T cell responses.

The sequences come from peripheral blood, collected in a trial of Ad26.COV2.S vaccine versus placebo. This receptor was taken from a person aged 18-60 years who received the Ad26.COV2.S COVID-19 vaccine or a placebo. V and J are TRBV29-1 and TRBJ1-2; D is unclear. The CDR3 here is CSVVGSGYGYTF. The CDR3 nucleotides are TGCAGCGTTGTCGGGAGCGGCTATGGCTACACCTTC.